This is a list of T cell receptor beta chains from one sample in a study of blood T cell repertoires in COVID-19. Libraries were prepared by immunoSEQ multiplex PCR; TCRdb keeps only in-frame clonotypes and omits some of them. The profile covers about 48,000 clones, with 77% appearing a single time and 15% to 20% taken by the ten largest. Sequenced input: peripheral blood. The receptors here all came from a human donor with active or convalescent COVID-19. The donor label of this sample is uncertain. The CDR3 runs from the conserved cysteine through the conserved F or W. Each record gives: clone size, J gene, CDR3 length, D gene, V gene, CDR3 DNA, CDR3 protein. The D gene is left open where the match is weak. Not every row has a clone size; where given, it reads once, few, many or a size class.

size: NA; J: TRBJ2-2; length: 15; D: NA; V: TRBV5-1; DNA: TGCGCCAGCAGCTTGGTTCCTCTAGGCACCGGGGAGCTGTTTTTT; CDR3: CASSLVPLGTGELFF
size: NA; J: TRBJ2-7; length: 12; D: NA; V: TRBV10-1; DNA: TGCGCCAGCAGTGATTCGTACTACGAGCAGTACTTC; CDR3: CASSDSYYEQYF
size: NA; J: TRBJ2-2; length: 15; D: TRBD2; V: TRBV28; DNA: TGTGCCAGCAGTCCGCCCAGCGGGGTGGACGGGGAGCTGTTTTTT; CDR3: CASSPPSGVDGELFF
size: NA; J: TRBJ2-2; length: 16; D: TRBD1; V: TRBV6-7; DNA: TGTGCCAGCAGTCCACTGGGGACAGGGAACCCCGGGGAGCTGTTTTTT; CDR3: CASSPLGTGNPGELFF
size: NA; J: TRBJ1-4; length: 17; D: NA; V: TRBV28; DNA: TGTGCCAGCAGCCAATACTCGCGGACGGCGGGCCTTGAAAAACTGTTTTTT; CDR3: CASSQYSRTAGLEKLFF
size: NA; J: TRBJ1-5; length: 14; D: NA; V: TRBV19; DNA: TGTGCCAGTACCCCGAAGGGGGACGCTCAGCCCCAGCATTTT; CDR3: CASTPKGDAQPQHF
size: NA; J: TRBJ2-3; length: 14; D: NA; V: TRBV19; DNA: TGTGCCAGCGCCGGGGAGGACGCTACAGATACGCAGTATTTT; CDR3: CASAGEDATDTQYF
size: NA; J: TRBJ2-3; length: 15; D: TRBD1; V: TRBV7-6; DNA: TGTGCCAGCAGCGCCATGACAGGGGCGACAGATACGCAGTATTTT; CDR3: CASSAMTGATDTQYF
size: few; J: TRBJ2-7; length: 16; D: TRBD2; V: TRBV23-1; DNA: TGCGCCAGCAGTCAATCGCTCACTAGCGGACCCTACGAGCAGTACTTC; CDR3: CASSQSLTSGPYEQYF
size: NA; J: TRBJ1-1; length: 13; D: TRBD1; V: TRBV19; DNA: TGTGCCAGTGGAGACAGGGTGAACACTGAAGCTTTCTTT; CDR3: CASGDRVNTEAFF
size: NA; J: TRBJ1-1; length: 18; D: TRBD1; V: TRBV4-1; DNA: TGCGCCAGCAGCCAAGGATTTACCCTAAACAGGGGGCACACTGAAGCTTTCTTT; CDR3: CASSQGFTLNRGHTEAFF
size: NA; J: TRBJ2-5; length: 14; D: NA; V: TRBV5-1; DNA: TGCGCCAGCAGCTTGGAGCCTTTCCAAGAGACCCAGTACTTC; CDR3: CASSLEPFQETQYF
size: NA; J: TRBJ2-7; length: 14; D: NA; V: TRBV11-2; DNA: TGTGCCAGCAGAGATACGGGTCTCTCCTACGAGCAGTACTTC; CDR3: CASRDTGLSYEQYF
size: NA; J: TRBJ2-1; length: 17; D: TRBD2; V: TRBV15; DNA: TGTGCCACCTCTACTTGGATCACTAGCGGGAGGGATAATGAGCAGTTCTTC; CDR3: CATSTWITSGRDNEQFF
size: NA; J: TRBJ2-3; length: 15; D: NA; V: TRBV10-2; DNA: TGCGCCAGCAAAAGAGGCCTGACTAGCACAGATACGCAGTATTTT; CDR3: CASKRGLTSTDTQYF
size: NA; J: TRBJ2-2; length: 15; D: NA; V: TRBV5-4; DNA: TGTGCCAGCAGCTTGTTGGCAGGGCGGAACGGGGAGCTGTTTTTT; CDR3: CASSLLAGRNGELFF
size: NA; J: TRBJ2-6; length: 16; D: NA; V: TRBV5-5; DNA: TGTGCCAGCAGCCCAACATCGCCCTCTGGGGCCAACGTCCTGACTTTC; CDR3: CASSPTSPSGANVLTF
size: NA; J: TRBJ2-1; length: 13; D: TRBD2; V: TRBV12-3/TRBV12-4; DNA: TGTGCCAGCAGTTTCGGCGGGAGCAATGAGCAGTTCTTC; CDR3: CASSFGGSNEQFF
size: medium-sized; J: TRBJ2-1; length: 12; D: NA; V: TRBV5-5; DNA: TGTGCCAGCAGCTCCCCCGGGAATGAGCAGTTCTTC; CDR3: CASSSPGNEQFF
size: few; J: TRBJ2-1; length: 13; D: TRBD1; V: TRBV7-3; DNA: TGTGCCAGCAGCTTAAGAGGACAGGGTGAGCAGTTCTTC; CDR3: CASSLRGQGEQFF